The 19 T cell receptor beta chains in this list originate from one sample, sequenced in a study of blood T cell repertoires in COVID-19. The repertoire was sequenced with immunoSEQ multiplex PCR; TCRdb's copy has only in-frame clones and lacks some. The data hold 350,000 to 450,000 clones, with around 87% observed a single time. Source material: peripheral blood. The receptor set was obtained from a human donor in a cohort sampled during active COVID-19.

The CDR3 protein is CASSTYGNDGTGGYF. The CDR3 DNA is TGTGCCAGCAGCACCTATGGGAACGACGGGACAGGGGGTTATTTT. The gene calls are TRBV5-5 and TRBJ2-3, with TRBD1 identical over 11 bases. The CDR3 is 15 amino acids. Germline trimming cut 4 bases from V and 15 bases from J; bases unmatched to any gene: 16. The germline gives CDR1 SGHKS, CDR2 YYEKEE (reference sequence).

The V gene is TRBV14, the J gene TRBJ1-1; possible D gene TRBD1, 6 bases. The CDR3 is 13 residues long. The germline V and J ends were trimmed by 2 bases and 5 bases, with 9 bases remaining between them. CDR1 and CDR2 from the germline V gene are SGHDN and FVKESK. CDR3 in amino acids: CASSQSTGTEAFF. The CDR3 bases are TGTGCCAGCAGCCAATCTACAGGGACTGAAGCTTTCTTT.

This clone was detected only a few times. CDR3 region: CASSENRVTEAFF. CDR3 DNA sequence: TGTGCCAGCAGTGAGAACAGGGTGACTGAAGCTTTCTTT. The chain links TRBV6-1 to TRBJ1-1; tentative D call: TRBD1 (6 bases). The ends were cut back, 3 bases at V and 5 bases at J, with 10 bases in the middle. The CDR3 extends over 13 amino acids. Per germline, CDR1 MNHNS and CDR2 SASEGT.

This sequence joins TRBV30 and TRBJ2-7, with 10 bases fitting TRBD2. With V trimmed by 4 bases and J by 0 bases, 3 bases remained unmatched. Germline lookup yields CDR1 GTSNPN and CDR2 SVGIG (reference sequence). The CDR3 is 14 amino acids. The CDR3 protein is CAWTSGGNSYEQYF. CDR3 coding DNA: TGTGCCTGGACTAGCGGGGGAAACTCCTACGAGCAGTACTTC.

The CDR3 loop is CASSFRAGAGLSSYEQYF. In nucleotides, the CDR3 is TGTGCCAGCAGCTTTAGAGCGGGGGCGGGGTTAAGCTCCTACGAGCAGTACTTC. The V gene is TRBV5-4, the J gene TRBJ2-7; 8 bases match TRBD2. Germline V gene lookup returns CDR1 SGHNT and CDR2 YYREEE (reference sequence). The CDR3 covers 18 residues. With 2 bases clipped from V and 0 bases from J, the junction kept 13 bases outside the gene matches.

CDR3 in DNA: TGTGCCAGCAGTCGACAGTACTCCTACGAGCAGTACTTC. This codes for CASSRQYSYEQYF. V usage is TRBV28 and J usage is TRBJ2-7; tentatively, D is TRBD1 (5 bases). CDR3 length: 13 amino acids. Trimming stripped 5 bases from V and 0 bases from J, with 8 bases between. Germline V gives CDR1 MDHEN, CDR2 SYDVKM.

This chain links TRBV29-1 with TRBJ1-1, with TRBD1 as a possible D gene (5 bases). This CDR3 contains 12 residues. With 4 bases removed from V and 4 bases from J, the gap between germline ends came to 10 bases. CDR1 and CDR2 from the germline V gene are SQVTM and ANQGSEA. The CDR3 sequence is CSVAGVGTEAFF. For the CDR3, the DNA is TGCAGCGTTGCGGGGGTTGGCACTGAAGCTTTCTTT. The full variable domain, with the rest looked up from reference TRBV29-1 and TRBJ1-1, is SAVISQKPSRDICQRGTSLTIQCQVDSQVTMMFWYRQQPGQSLTLIATANQGSEATYESGFVIDKFPISRPNLTFSTLTVSNMSPEDSSIYLCSVAGVGTEAFFGQGTRLTVV.

This sequence joins TRBV7-6 and TRBJ2-1, with 7 bases matching TRBD2. Germline V gives CDR1 SGHVS, CDR2 FNYEAQ. The CDR3 is 15 residues long. V lost 5 bases, J lost 4 bases, and 8 bases stayed unmatched. This chain's CDR3 is CASSPPSGRYNEQFF. The DNA of the CDR3 is TGTGCCAGCAGCCCGCCTAGCGGACGATACAATGAGCAGTTCTTC. Based on the CDR3 plus reference TRBV7-6 and TRBJ2-1, the full variable domain is GAGVSQSPRYKVTKRGQDVALRCDPISGHVSLYWYRQALGQGPEFLTYFNYEAQQDKSGLPNDRFSAERPEGSISTLTIQRTEQRDSAMYRCASSPPSGRYNEQFFGPGTRLTVL.

This clone was counted ten times or more. This chain joins TRBV30 and TRBJ2-1; 7 nucleotides align to TRBD1. CDR3 length: 11 amino acids. Germline CDR1 GTSNPN, CDR2 SVGIG (reference sequence). With V trimmed by 0 bases and J by 15 bases, 5 bases remained unmatched. The CDR3, as DNA: TGTGCCTGGAGTGTAGGGGGCGCGATGTTCTTC. Translating gives CAWSVGGAMFF.

This clone appeared a single time. The V call is TRBV10-2, the J call TRBJ2-7; D might be TRBD1 (6 bases). Germline lookup yields CDR1 WSHSY and CDR2 SAAADI. This CDR3 spans 13 amino acids. Trimming shortened V by 8 bases and J by 4 bases, and 15 bases separated the two germline ends. CDR3 sequence reads: CASSEIQGYEQYF. The CDR3 bases are TGCGCCAGCTCGGAGATACAGGGATACGAGCAGTACTTC.

The chain links TRBV19 to TRBJ2-7; tentative D call: TRBD2 (7 bases). This CDR3 contains 17 residues. The germline V gene has CDR1 LNHDA and CDR2 SQIVND (reference sequence). Trimming removed 4 bases from V and 1 base from J, with 20 bases in between. This CDR3 reads CASSRPLRGAQSYEQYF. DNA of the CDR3: TGTGCCAGTAGTAGGCCCCTTCGGGGGGCCCAATCCTACGAGCAGTACTTC.

About this clone itself: Additional DNA sequences in this sample encode the identical CDR3. The chain uses TRBV19 and TRBJ2-2, with 8 bases aligning to TRBD1. Germline CDR1 and CDR2: LNHDA and SQIVND (reference sequence). J lost 2 bases, V lost 4 bases, and 3 bases had no gene match. The length of the CDR3 is 15 residues. The CDR3 DNA sequence: TGTGCCAGTAGTAAGGACAGGGAAAACACCGGGGAGCTGTTTTTT. Protein sequence: CASSKDRENTGELFF.

The V and J genes are TRBV19 and TRBJ1-2, with 11 bases that match TRBD1. From germline, CDR1 is LNHDA and CDR2 SQIVND (reference sequence). V dropped 9 bases and J dropped 7; count of bases not matched to a gene: 4. The CDR3 covers 12 residues. The CDR3 here is CASGGTGGGYTF. In nucleotides, the CDR3 is TGTGCCAGCGGGGGGACAGGGGGTGGCTACACCTTC.

The chain combines TRBV5-4 with TRBJ2-7; D remains ambiguous. The CDR3 spans 13 residues. The germline CDR1 and CDR2 sequences are SGHNT and YYREEE (reference sequence). Between the trimmed V and J ends, which lost 0 bases and 5 bases, there was a span of 9 bases. DNA of the CDR3: TGTGCCAGCAGCTTGGGAGTGAGCGACGAGCAGTACTTC. This sequence encodes CASSLGVSDEQYF.

The chain recombines TRBV11-1 with TRBJ1-1, with 12 bases lining up with TRBD1. Germline CDR1 SGHAT, CDR2 FQDESV (reference sequence). With V trimmed by 5 bases and J by 1 base, 5 bases remained unmatched. CDR3 length equals 16 residues. Written as DNA, the CDR3 is TGTGCCAGCAGCCGGGACAGGGGGCTGGGGAACACTGAAGCTTTCTTT. Residues: CASSRDRGLGNTEAFF.

The chain combines TRBV27 with TRBJ2-3, with 7 positions matching TRBD1. Germline-derived CDR1 and CDR2 are MNHEY and SMNVEV (reference sequence). This CDR3 spans 15 amino acids. The V and J ends lost 1 base and 5 bases, in that order; junction bases with no gene match: 6. CDR3 coding DNA: TGTGCCAGCAGTTTATTTAAGGGGGCAAGAGATACGCAGTATTTT. This gives the protein CASSLFKGARDTQYF.

In nucleotides, the CDR3 is TGTGCCAGCAGCTTAACAGGGGCGGGGAACACCATATATTTT. Translating it yields CASSLTGAGNTIYF. The gene calls are TRBV6-5 and TRBJ1-3; TRBD1 aligns across 7 bases. J lost 7 bases, V lost 6 bases, and 9 bases had no gene match. The germline V gene encodes CDR1 MNHEY and CDR2 SVGAGI. CDR3 length: 14 residues.

This rearrangement joins TRBV5-5 to TRBJ2-5; no clear D. Trimming removed 0 bases at V and 4 bases at J, with 7 bases between. The germline gives CDR1 SGHKS, CDR2 YYEKEE (reference sequence). This CDR3 spans 13 amino acids. The CDR3 here is CASSLVSRETQYF. The DNA for the CDR3 is TGTGCCAGCAGCTTGGTGTCCAGAGAGACCCAGTACTTC.

V usage is TRBV5-1 and J usage is TRBJ1-4; 11 bases line up with TRBD1. V lost 0 bases and J lost 0; bases outside the gene matches: 4. Germline CDR1 is SGHRS and CDR2 is YFSETQ. The CDR3 sequence is 18 residues long. CDR3 DNA sequence: TGCGCCAGCAGCTTGGTCGGGACAGGGGGTGCAACTAATGAAAAACTGTTTTTT. Translating gives CASSLVGTGGATNEKLFF.